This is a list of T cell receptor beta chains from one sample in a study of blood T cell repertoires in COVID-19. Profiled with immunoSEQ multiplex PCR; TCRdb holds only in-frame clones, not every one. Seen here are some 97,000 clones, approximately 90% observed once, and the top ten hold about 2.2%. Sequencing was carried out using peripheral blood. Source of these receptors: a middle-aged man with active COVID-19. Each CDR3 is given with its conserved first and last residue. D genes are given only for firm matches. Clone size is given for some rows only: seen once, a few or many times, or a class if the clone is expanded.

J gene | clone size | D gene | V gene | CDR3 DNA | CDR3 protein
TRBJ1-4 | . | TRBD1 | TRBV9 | TGTGCCAGCAGCCCAAGACAGGGGGGAAATGAAAAACTGTTTTTT | CASSPRQGGNEKLFF
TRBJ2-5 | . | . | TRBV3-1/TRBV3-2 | TGTGCCAGCAGCCAAGGTACAAAAGAGACCCAGTACTTC | CASSQGTKETQYF
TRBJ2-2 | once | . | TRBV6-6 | TGTGCCAGCAGCTCCTCGAACACCGGGGAGCTGTTTTTT | CASSSSNTGELFF
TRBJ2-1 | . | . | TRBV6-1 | TGTGCCAGCAGTGAACTGTCAGGATTCTCCTACAATGAGCAGTTCTTC | CASSELSGFSYNEQFF
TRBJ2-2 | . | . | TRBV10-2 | TGCGCCAGCAGTGAGCTCACCGGGGAGCTGTTTTTT | CASSELTGELFF
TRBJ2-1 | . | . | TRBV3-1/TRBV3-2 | TGTGCCAGCAGCCAAGGACAGGGAGGCTACAATGAGCAGTTCTTC | CASSQGQGGYNEQFF
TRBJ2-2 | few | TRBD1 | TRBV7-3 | TGTGCCAGCAGCTCAATCGCCTCCGGGACAGGGTACACCGGGGAGCTGTTTTTT | CASSSIASGTGYTGELFF
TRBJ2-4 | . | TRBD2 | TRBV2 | TGTGCCAGCAGGAGGACTAGCGGGGCGAGGCAAGAAGCGTCATTAGCCAAAAACATTCAGTACTTC | CASRRTSGARQEASLAKNIQYF
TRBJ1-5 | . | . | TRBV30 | TGTGCCTGGAGTGTACTCCGGGATGATCAGCCCCAGCATTTT | CAWSVLRDDQPQHF
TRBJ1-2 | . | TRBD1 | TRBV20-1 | TGCAGTGCTAGTCACAGGGGGCGTTTAATTGGCTACACCTTC | CSASHRGRLIGYTF
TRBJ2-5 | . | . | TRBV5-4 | TGTGCCAGCAGCCCCGATGGCGGTTCGGTCCAAGAGACCCAGTACTTC | CASSPDGGSVQETQYF
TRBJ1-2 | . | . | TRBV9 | TGTGCCAGCAGCGTAACGGACAGAACTTTCTATGGCTACACCTTC | CASSVTDRTFYGYTF
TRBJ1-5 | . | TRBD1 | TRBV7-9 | TGTGCCAGCAGCCCGGGGACAGGGGGCGCGGGTAGCAATCAGCCCCAGCATTTT | CASSPGTGGAGSNQPQHF
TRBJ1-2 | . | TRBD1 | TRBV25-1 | TGTGCCAGCAGTGACGTTTTGGACAGGGGGTATGGCTACACCTTC | CASSDVLDRGYGYTF
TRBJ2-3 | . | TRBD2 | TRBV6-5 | TGTGCCAGCAGAAATAGCGGGGGGGGCACAGATACGCAGTATTTT | CASRNSGGGTDTQYF
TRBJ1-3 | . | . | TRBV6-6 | TGTGCCAGCAGTTACTCGGGGAGCTCTGGAAACACCATATATTTT | CASSYSGSSGNTIYF
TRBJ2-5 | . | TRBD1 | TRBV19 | TGTGCCAGTAGTATCGGACAGGGGATTTCAGAGACCCAGTACTTC | CASSIGQGISETQYF
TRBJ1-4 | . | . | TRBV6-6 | TGTGCCAGCAGTTACACAGGGACAACTAATGAAAAACTGTTTTTT | CASSYTGTTNEKLFF